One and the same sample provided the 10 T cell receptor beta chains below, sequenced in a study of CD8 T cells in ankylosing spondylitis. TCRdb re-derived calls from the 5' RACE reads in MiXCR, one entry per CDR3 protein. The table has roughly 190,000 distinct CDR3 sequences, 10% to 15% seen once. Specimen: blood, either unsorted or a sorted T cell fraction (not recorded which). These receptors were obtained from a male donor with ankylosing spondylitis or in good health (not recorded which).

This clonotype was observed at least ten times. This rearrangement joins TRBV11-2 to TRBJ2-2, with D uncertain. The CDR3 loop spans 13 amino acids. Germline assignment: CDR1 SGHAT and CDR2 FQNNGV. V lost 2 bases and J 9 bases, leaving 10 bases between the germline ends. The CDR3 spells CASSLNPNRELFF. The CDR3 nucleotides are TGTGCCAGCAGCTTAAATCCCAACCGGGAGCTGTTTTTT.

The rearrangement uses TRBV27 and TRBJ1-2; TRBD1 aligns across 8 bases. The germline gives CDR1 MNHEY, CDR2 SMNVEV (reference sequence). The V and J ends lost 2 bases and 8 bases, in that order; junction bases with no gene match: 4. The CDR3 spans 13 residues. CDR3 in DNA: TGTGCCAGCAGTTTAACAGGGGGAAGGGGCTACACCTTC. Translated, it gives CASSLTGGRGYTF.

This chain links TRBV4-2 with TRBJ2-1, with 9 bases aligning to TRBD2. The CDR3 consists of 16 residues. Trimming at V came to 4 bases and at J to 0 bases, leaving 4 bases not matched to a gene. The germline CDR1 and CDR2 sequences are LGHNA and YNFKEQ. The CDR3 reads CASSRLAGDSYNEQFF. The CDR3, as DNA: TGTGCCAGCAGCCGTTTAGCGGGAGACTCCTACAATGAGCAGTTCTTC.

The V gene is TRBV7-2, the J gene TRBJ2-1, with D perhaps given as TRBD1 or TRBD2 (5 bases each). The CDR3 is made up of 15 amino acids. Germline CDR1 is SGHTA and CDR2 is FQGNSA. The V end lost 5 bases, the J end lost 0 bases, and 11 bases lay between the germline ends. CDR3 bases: TGTGCCAGCAGCCCGGGGCGGAGCTCCTACAATGAGCAGTTCTTC. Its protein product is CASSPGRSSYNEQFF.

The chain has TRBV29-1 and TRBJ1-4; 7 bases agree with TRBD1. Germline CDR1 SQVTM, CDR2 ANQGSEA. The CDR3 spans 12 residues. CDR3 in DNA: TGCGGGGTACAGGGGATTAATGAAAAACTGTTTTTT. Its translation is CGVQGINEKLFF.

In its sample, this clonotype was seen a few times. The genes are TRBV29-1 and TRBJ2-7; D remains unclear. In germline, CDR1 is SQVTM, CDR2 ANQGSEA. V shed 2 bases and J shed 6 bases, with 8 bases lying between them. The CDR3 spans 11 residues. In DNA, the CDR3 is TGCAGCGTTGAATCGGGCGCCGAGCAGTACTTC. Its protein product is CSVESGAEQYF.

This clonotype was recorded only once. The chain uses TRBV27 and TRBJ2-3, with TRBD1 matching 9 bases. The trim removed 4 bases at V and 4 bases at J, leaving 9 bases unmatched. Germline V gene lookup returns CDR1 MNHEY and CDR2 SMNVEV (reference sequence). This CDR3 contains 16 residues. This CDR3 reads CASSSLDRGWADTQYF. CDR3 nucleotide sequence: TGTGCCAGCAGTTCACTTGACAGGGGGTGGGCAGATACGCAGTATTTT.

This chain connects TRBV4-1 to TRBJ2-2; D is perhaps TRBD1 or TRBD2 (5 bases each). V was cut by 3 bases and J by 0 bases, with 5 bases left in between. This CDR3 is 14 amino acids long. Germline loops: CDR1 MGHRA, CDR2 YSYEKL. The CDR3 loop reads CASSQGANTGELFF. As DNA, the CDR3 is TGCGCCAGCAGCCAGGGGGCGAACACCGGGGAGCTGTTTTTT.

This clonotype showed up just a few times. CDR3 in DNA: TGCGCCAGCAGCCGGGACAGGGGTCCCGAGCAGTACTTC. Translating gives CASSRDRGPEQYF. The rearrangement joins TRBV4-1 to TRBJ2-7; the match to TRBD1 covers 10 bases. V dropped 4 bases and J dropped 6; count of bases not matched to a gene: 3. Germline V gene lookup returns CDR1 MGHRA and CDR2 YSYEKL. CDR3 length equals 13 residues.

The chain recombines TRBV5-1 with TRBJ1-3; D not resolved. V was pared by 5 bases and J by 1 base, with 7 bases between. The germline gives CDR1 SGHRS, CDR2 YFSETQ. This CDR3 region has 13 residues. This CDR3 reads CASRTESGNTIYF. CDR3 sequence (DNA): TGCGCCAGCAGAACAGAGTCTGGAAACACCATATATTTT.